The 21 T cell receptor beta chains presented below share a single source sample, sequenced in a study of cytomegalovirus exposure and HLA in healthy donors. In the PCR, 60 Vbeta and 13 Jbeta primers were used. Method: immunoSEQ multiplex PCR; TCRdb's copy keeps in-frame clones and lacks some. The table lists tens of thousands of clones, 75% of them singletons, with approximately 24% in the top ten. Sample: PBMCs. These receptors came from a woman aged 40 to 49 in good health and CMV-seropositive.

This clone was picked up one time. This sequence joins TRBV6-4 and TRBJ1-5; D not certain. Germline V lookup: CDR1 MRHNA, CDR2 SNTAGT. Between the trimmed V and J ends, which lost 4 bases and 5 bases, there was a span of 9 bases. CDR3 size: 13 residues. CDR3 nucleotides: TGTGCCAGCAGTGCCCAAGAGGATCAGCCCCAGCATTTT. Its protein is CASSAQEDQPQHF.

This clone showed up just once. The chain employs TRBV19 and TRBJ1-2, with D possibly TRBD1 on 5 matching bases. Germline CDR1 and CDR2: LNHDA and SQIVND (reference sequence). The length of the CDR3 is 13 residues. With 11 bases removed from V and 2 bases from J, the gap between germline ends came to 15 bases. The CDR3 nucleotides read TGTGCCTCCCAGGGTGGACCAAACTATGGCTACACCTTC. Protein product: CASQGGPNYGYTF.

Worth noting for this clone: At one of its ends the junction is not consistent with the germline gene, which may arise from a read error. Other DNA sequences within the sample encode an identical CDR3. V and J are TRBV7-8 and TRBJ1-2; 10 bases are shared with TRBD1. CDR3 length equals 15 residues. Germline V lookup: CDR1 SGHVS, CDR2 FQNEAQ. In DNA form, the CDR3 reads TGCGCCAGCAGCCCGACAGGGGGCTATGGCGACGGCTACACCTTC. Protein product: CASSPTGGYGDGYTF.

Of note for this clone: The junction shows a germline mismatch at one end, possibly a read error. This CDR3 is also generated by other DNA sequences in the sample. CDR3 in amino acids: CASSVGGGQFF. The CDR3 coding sequence is TGCGCCAGCAGCGTAGGAGGGGGGCAGTTCTTC. The chain employs TRBV9 and TRBJ2-1; TRBD1 or TRBD2 may be the D gene (6 bases each). This CDR3 contains 11 residues. CDR1 SGDLS and CDR2 YYNGEE come from the germline V gene.

The rearrangement links TRBV19 to TRBJ1-5; the D gene is possibly TRBD1 (5 bases). Per the germline V gene, CDR1 is LNHDA and CDR2 is SQIVND (reference sequence). The CDR3 has 12 residues. This CDR3 is CGSTEGNQPQHF. Here the CDR3 DNA reads TGTGGATCGACAGAGGGCAATCAGCCCCAGCATTTT.

The rearrangement uses TRBV12-5 and TRBJ1-5, with no clear D. V was trimmed by 4 bases and J by 2 bases, leaving 12 bases between them. This CDR3 has 15 amino acids. The germline gives CDR1 LGHNT, CDR2 FRNRAP. CDR3 in DNA: TGTGCTAGTGGTTCACCCCGGGTAGGCAATCAGCCCCAGCATTTT. It is translated as CASGSPRVGNQPQHF.

Points on this clone: The same CDR3 can be traced to other DNA sequences in this sample. The gene calls are TRBV5-1 and TRBJ1-1; 9 nucleotides agree with TRBD1. The ends lost 4 bases at V and 5 bases at J; junction bases unmatched: 6. CDR1 and CDR2 from the germline V gene are SGHRS and YFSETQ. The CDR3 covers 14 residues. CDR3 DNA: TGCGCCAGCAGCACCGACAGGGGGATGACTGAAGCTTTCTTT. It encodes CASSTDRGMTEAFF.

The rearrangement links TRBV7-8 to TRBJ2-3, with D tentatively TRBD1 (5 bases). This CDR3 has 14 amino acids. Trimming stripped 3 bases from V and 6 bases from J, with 13 bases between. Germline-derived CDR1 and CDR2 are SGHVS and FQNEAQ. CDR3 nucleotides: TGTGCCAGCAGCTTGATTGCAGGGTTTGATACGCAGTATTTT. Its translation: CASSLIAGFDTQYF.

The CDR3 spells CASSLAVGGGAGTEAFF. CDR3 in DNA: TGTGCCAGCAGCTTAGCTGTCGGAGGGGGCGCGGGAACTGAAGCTTTCTTT. The rearrangement joins TRBV7-2 to TRBJ1-1; 7 bases are shared with TRBD1. J was trimmed by 5 bases and V by 0 bases; bases with no gene match: 12. The CDR3 loop spans 17 amino acids. From germline, CDR1 is SGHTA and CDR2 FQGNSA.

This clone appeared a few times. The chain links TRBV4-3 to TRBJ2-1, with TRBD2 matching over 8 bases. The junction had 9 bases not matched to a gene; V was cut back by 0 bases and J by 11 bases. The CDR3 sequence is 15 residues long. Germline values: CDR1 LGHNA, CDR2 YSLEER. As DNA, the CDR3 is TGCGCCAGCAGCCAAGATCGGGCTAGCGGGCCTCAGCAGTTCTTC. Its protein is CASSQDRASGPQQFF.

The chain combines TRBV9 with TRBJ1-6; 9 nucleotides align to TRBD1. CDR3 length: 13 residues. Looked up from germline, CDR1 is SGDLS and CDR2 is YYNGEE. V dropped 8 bases and J dropped 10; count of bases not matched to a gene: 7. The CDR3 DNA follows: TGTGCCAGTCGGACAGGGGACTACTCACCCCTCCACTTT. Translation: CASRTGDYSPLHF.

This sequence joins TRBV2 and TRBJ2-1; 7 bases fit TRBD1. With V trimmed by 8 bases and J by 9 bases, 13 bases remained unmatched. Germline values: CDR1 SNHLY, CDR2 FYNNEI. The CDR3 totals 14 residues. In DNA, the CDR3 is TGTGCCAGCGCCCGGGGACAGCGTTCGGGTGAGCAGTTCTTC. This translates into CASARGQRSGEQFF.

This clone came up a few times. The gene calls are TRBV21-1 and TRBJ1-3; the table calls TRBD1, which could not be checked here. TRBV21-1 is shown as a pseudogene. The length of the CDR3 is 15 residues. The DNA for the CDR3 is TGTGCCAGCAGCGTTACAGGGGGTTCTGGAAACACCATATATTTT. Residues: CASSVTGGSGNTIYF.

The chain links TRBV9 to TRBJ2-3, with a tentative D call TRBD2 (6 bases). CDR3 length: 12 amino acids. Trimming stripped 3 bases from V and 8 bases from J, with 10 bases between. The V gene's germline CDR1 is SGDLS and CDR2 YYNGEE. CDR3 region: CASSGVGGTQYF. CDR3 in DNA: TGTGCCAGCAGCGGAGTCGGGGGTACGCAGTATTTT.

The genes are TRBV5-1 and TRBJ1-2, with a possible D match to TRBD1 (5 bases). Trimming took 5 bases from V and 4 from J, leaving 15 bases between them. CDR1 SGHRS and CDR2 YFSETQ come from the germline V gene. The CDR3 sequence is 14 residues long. CDR3 sequence (DNA): TGCGCCAGCAGATCAAGGGAGGGGCTCTATGGCTACACCTTC. It translates to CASRSREGLYGYTF.

The chain combines TRBV11-2 with TRBJ1-2; D remains unclear. Germline V gene lookup returns CDR1 SGHAT and CDR2 FQNNGV. V was trimmed by 1 base and J by 8 bases, leaving 5 bases between them. The length of the CDR3 is 11 residues. CDR3 sequence (DNA): TGTGCCAGCAGCTTAGTTCTCGGCTACACCTTC. It yields the protein CASSLVLGYTF.

This clone was detected once. The chain is built from TRBV10-2 and TRBJ1-6; no definite D call. CDR1 is WSHSY and CDR2 is SAAADI in the germline V gene. V lost 5 bases, J lost 3 bases, and 5 bases lay in between. The CDR3 consists of 13 residues. As DNA, the CDR3 is TGCGCCAGCAGTATCAACTATAATTCACCCCTCCACTTT. This translates into CASSINYNSPLHF.

The CDR3 reads CASRTFYRGSSGNTIYF. CDR3 sequence (DNA): TGTGCCAGTAGGACCTTTTACAGAGGGAGCTCTGGAAACACCATATATTTT. The chain recombines TRBV19 with TRBJ1-3; D is unresolved. The CDR3 is 17 residues long. V lost 6 bases to trimming and J lost 0 bases, with 18 bases between them. Germline V CDR1 and CDR2: LNHDA, SQIVND (reference sequence).

The genes are TRBV7-3 and TRBJ2-3; D gene ambiguous. The V gene lost 4 bases and the J gene lost 2 bases, with 7 bases spanning the gap. CDR3 length: 13 residues. Germline CDR1 SGHTA, CDR2 FQGTGA. The CDR3 sequence is CASSSVITDTQYF. CDR3 nucleotide sequence: TGTGCCAGCAGCTCAGTAATCACAGATACGCAGTATTTT.

V usage is TRBV6-1 and J usage is TRBJ2-5; 9 bases agree with TRBD2. The J call could be wrong; TRBJ2-7 is a better fit for the DNA end. The CDR3 runs 15 residues. Germline CDR1 and CDR2: MNHNS and SASEGT. The CDR3 reads CASSESGGLSYEQYF. CDR3 DNA: TGTGCCAGCAGTGAAAGCGGGGGGCTCTCCTACGAGCAGTACTTC.

This chain connects TRBV12-5 to TRBJ1-5, with D uncertain. V gave up 2 bases and J gave up 2 bases, with 10 bases separating them. Germline loops: CDR1 LGHNT, CDR2 FRNRAP. There are 15 residues in the CDR3. CDR3 bases: TGTGCTAGTGGTTTGAGCGGTTATGGCAATCAGCCCCAGCATTTT. As protein: CASGLSGYGNQPQHF.